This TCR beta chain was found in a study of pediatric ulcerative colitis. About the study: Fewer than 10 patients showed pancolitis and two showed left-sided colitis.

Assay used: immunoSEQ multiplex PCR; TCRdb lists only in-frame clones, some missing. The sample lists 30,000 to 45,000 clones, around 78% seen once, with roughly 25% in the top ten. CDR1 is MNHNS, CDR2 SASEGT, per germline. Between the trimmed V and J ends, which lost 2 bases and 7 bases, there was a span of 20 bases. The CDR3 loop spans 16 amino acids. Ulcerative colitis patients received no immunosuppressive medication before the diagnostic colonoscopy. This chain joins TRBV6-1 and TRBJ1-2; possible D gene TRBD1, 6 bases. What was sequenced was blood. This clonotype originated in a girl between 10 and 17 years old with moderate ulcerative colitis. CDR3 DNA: TGTGCCAGCAGTGAACGGGGGGGCAAAACTCGAAGTGGCTACACCTTC. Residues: CASSERGGKTRSGYTF.